This T cell receptor beta chain was recorded in a study of T cell responses to AZD1222 COVID-19 vaccine. The CDR3 extends over 15 amino acids. Germline lookup yields CDR1 MNHEY and CDR2 SMNVEV (reference sequence). Trimming removed 6 bases at V and 0 bases at J, with 15 bases between. On this clone: The antigen is not known.

TCRdb's copy holds only in-frame clones and misses some; the assay was immunoSEQ multiplex PCR. The sample records approximately 140,000 clones, roughly nine tenths being singletons. General study results and limits: It was only after the peak T cell response that any repertoires were sampled.

Sequences were derived from peripheral blood, sampled 28 days after the second AZD1222 dose. The chain uses TRBV27 and TRBJ2-7; D remains ambiguous. The sequence derives from an adult who received the AZD1222 COVID-19 vaccine. The CDR3 is CASRPSYRSSYEQYF. The CDR3 DNA is TGTGCCAGCAGACCCTCCTATCGTAGCTCCTACGAGCAGTACTTC.